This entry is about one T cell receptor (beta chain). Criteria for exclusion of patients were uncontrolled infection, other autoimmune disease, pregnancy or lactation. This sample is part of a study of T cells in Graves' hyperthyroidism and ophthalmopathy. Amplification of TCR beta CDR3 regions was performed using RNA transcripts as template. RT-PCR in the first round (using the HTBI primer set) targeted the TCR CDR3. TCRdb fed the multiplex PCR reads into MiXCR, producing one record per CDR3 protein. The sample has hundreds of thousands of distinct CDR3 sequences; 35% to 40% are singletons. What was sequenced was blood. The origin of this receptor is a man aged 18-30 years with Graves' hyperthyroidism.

In DNA, the CDR3 is TGTGCCAGCAGTGAATGGGGCGGGATATCGACAGATACGCAGTATTTT. It translates to CASSEWGGISTDTQYF. The V gene is TRBV2, the J gene TRBJ2-3; tentatively, D is TRBD2 (6 bases). The V gene's germline CDR1 is SNHLY and CDR2 FYNNEI. This CDR3 contains 16 residues. Trimming took 2 bases from V and 3 from J, leaving 15 bases between them.